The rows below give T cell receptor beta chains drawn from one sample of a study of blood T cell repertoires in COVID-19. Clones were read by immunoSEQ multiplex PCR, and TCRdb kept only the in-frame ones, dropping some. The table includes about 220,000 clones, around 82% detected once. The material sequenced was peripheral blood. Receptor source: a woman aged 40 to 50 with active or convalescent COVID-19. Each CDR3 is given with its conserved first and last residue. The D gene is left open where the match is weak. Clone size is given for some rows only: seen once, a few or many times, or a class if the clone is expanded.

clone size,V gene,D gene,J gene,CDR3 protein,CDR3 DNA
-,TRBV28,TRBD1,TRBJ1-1,CASSSRTGVVFF,TGTGCCAGCAGTTCCCGGACAGGGGTGGTTTTCTTT
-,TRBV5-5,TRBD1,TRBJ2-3,CASSLSGTGVRTQYF,TGTGCCAGCAGCCTTTCGGGGACAGGGGTGAGGACGCAGTATTTT
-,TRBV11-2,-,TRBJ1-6,CASSFPLDRFNSPLHF,TGTGCCAGCAGCTTCCCCTTGGACAGATTTAATTCACCCCTCCACTTT
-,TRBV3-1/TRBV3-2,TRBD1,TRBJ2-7,CASSKAGTGLYEQYF,TGTGCCAGCAGCAAAGCCGGGACAGGGCTCTACGAGCAGTACTTC
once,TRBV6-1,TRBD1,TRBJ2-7,CASSELGQGAHEQYF,TGTGCCAGCAGTGAATTAGGACAGGGGGCCCACGAGCAGTACTTC
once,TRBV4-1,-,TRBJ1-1,CASSLNTEAFF,TGCGCCAGCAGCCTAAACACTGAAGCTTTCTTT
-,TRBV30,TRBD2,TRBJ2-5,CAWSPTSGGAQSRETQYF,TGTGCCTGGAGTCCAACTAGCGGGGGGGCTCAGTCTCGGGAGACCCAGTACTTC
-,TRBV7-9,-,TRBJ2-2,CASSYTGRGTGELFF,TGTGCCAGCAGCTATACAGGGAGAGGGACCGGGGAGCTGTTTTTT
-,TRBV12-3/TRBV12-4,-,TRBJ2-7,CASSLNRVHEQYF,TGTGCCAGCAGTTTAAACAGGGTCCACGAGCAGTACTTC
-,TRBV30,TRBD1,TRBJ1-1,CAWERTGVNEAFF,TGTGCCTGGGAAAGGACAGGGGTTAATGAAGCTTTCTTT
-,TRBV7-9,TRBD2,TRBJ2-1,CASILGTSGSHEQFF,TGTGCCAGCATCCTCGGGACTAGTGGTTCCCATGAGCAGTTCTTC
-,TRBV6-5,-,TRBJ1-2,CASSYSKTVVGGYTF,TGTGCCAGCAGTTACTCGAAGACAGTCGTAGGCGGCTACACCTTC
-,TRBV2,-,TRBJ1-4,CASTEGVVNEKLFF,TGTGCCAGCACCGAGGGGGTTGTAAATGAAAAACTGTTTTTT
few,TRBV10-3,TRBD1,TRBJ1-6,CAISDQDRVLSSYNSPLHF,TGTGCCATCAGTGACCAGGACAGGGTATTATCCTCCTATAATTCACCCCTCCACTTT
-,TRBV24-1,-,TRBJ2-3,CATSVGSTDTQYF,TGTGCCACCAGTGTTGGCAGCACAGATACGCAGTATTTT
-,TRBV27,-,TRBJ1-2,CASSLYGDGYTF,TGTGCCAGCAGTTTATACGGGGATGGCTACACCTTC
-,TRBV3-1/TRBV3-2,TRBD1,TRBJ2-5,CASSQTTGVETQYF,TGTGCCAGCAGCCAAACCACAGGGGTAGAGACCCAGTACTTC
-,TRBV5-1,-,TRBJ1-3,CASSQTTREGNTIYF,TGCGCCAGCAGTCAGACTACCCGGGAGGGAAACACCATATATTTT
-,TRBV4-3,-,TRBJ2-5,CASSQDRLGGGRLGTQYF,TGCGCCAGCAGCCAAGATCGTTTGGGGGGGGGCCGTCTTGGGACCCAGTACTTC
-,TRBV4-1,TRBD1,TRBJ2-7,CASSLSGTGTYEQYF,TGCGCCAGCAGCCTCTCCGGGACAGGGACTTACGAGCAGTACTTC
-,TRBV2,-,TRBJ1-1,CASMVLTVNTEAFF,TGTGCCAGCATGGTTCTAACAGTGAACACTGAAGCTTTCTTT
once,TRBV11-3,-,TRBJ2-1,CASSLDPGDEQFF,TGTGCCAGCAGCTTAGATCCAGGGGATGAGCAGTTCTTC
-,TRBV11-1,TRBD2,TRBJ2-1,CASSLGPSGGYNEQFF,TGTGCCAGCAGCTTAGGTCCTAGCGGGGGATACAATGAGCAGTTCTTC
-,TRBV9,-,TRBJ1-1,CASKRQDGNTEAFF,TGTGCCAGCAAACGACAGGACGGGAACACTGAAGCTTTCTTT
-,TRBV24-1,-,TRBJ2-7,CATIQEYSYEQYF,TGTGCCACCATACAGGAGTACTCCTACGAGCAGTACTTC
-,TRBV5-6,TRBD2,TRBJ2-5,CASSLGAAGGAETQYF,TGTGCCAGCAGCTTGGGTGCAGCGGGGGGTGCAGAGACCCAGTACTTC
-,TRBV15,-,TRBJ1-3,CATSNYIVSGNTIYF,TGTGCCACCAGCAACTACATCGTCTCTGGAAACACCATATATTTT
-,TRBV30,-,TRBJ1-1,CAWSWSRGTEAFF,TGTGCCTGGAGTTGGTCGCGTGGCACTGAAGCTTTCTTT
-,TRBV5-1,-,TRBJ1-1,CASSLQDVGTEAFF,TGCGCCAGCAGCTTGCAGGATGTGGGCACTGAAGCTTTCTTT
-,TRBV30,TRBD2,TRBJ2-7,CAYMTSGSYEQYF,TGTGCCTACATGACTAGCGGCTCCTACGAGCAGTACTTC
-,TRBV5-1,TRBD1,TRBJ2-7,CASSSGIGTGSHEQYF,TGCGCCAGCAGCTCTGGGATCGGGACAGGGTCCCACGAGCAGTACTTC
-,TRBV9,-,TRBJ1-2,CASSANYGYTF,TGTGCCAGCAGCGCAAACTATGGCTACACCTTC
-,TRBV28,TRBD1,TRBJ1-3,CASSLPGQGVPGNTIYF,TGTGCCAGCAGTTTACCAGGACAGGGGGTCCCTGGAAACACCATATATTTT
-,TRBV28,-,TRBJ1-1,CASSPLTEAFF,TGTGCCAGCAGTCCTCTAACTGAAGCTTTCTTT
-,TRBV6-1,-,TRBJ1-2,CASSESIEPYGYTF,TGTGCCAGCAGTGAATCGATAGAACCCTATGGCTACACCTTC
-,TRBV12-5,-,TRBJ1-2,CASGLGQGNGGYTF,TGTGCTAGTGGTTTGGGGCAGGGGAACGGGGGCTACACCTTC
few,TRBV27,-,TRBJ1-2,CASSLGGSLYGYTF,TGTGCCAGCAGTTTAGGGGGGTCCCTCTATGGCTACACCTTC
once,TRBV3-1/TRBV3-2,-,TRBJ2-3,CASSNEMGADTQYF,TGTGCCAGCAGTAACGAGATGGGCGCAGATACGCAGTATTTT
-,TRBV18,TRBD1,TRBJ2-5,CASSVRQGAGETQYF,TGTGCCAGCTCGGTACGACAGGGGGCGGGAGAGACCCAGTACTTC
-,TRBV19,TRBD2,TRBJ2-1,CASSIWAGLALVEQFF,TGTGCCAGTAGTATTTGGGCGGGACTAGCGCTAGTTGAGCAGTTCTTC
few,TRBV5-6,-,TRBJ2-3,CASSSINRVDTQYF,TGTGCCAGCAGCTCGATAAACAGGGTTGATACGCAGTATTTT
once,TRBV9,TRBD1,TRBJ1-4,CASSPGTGSEKLFF,TGTGCCAGCAGCCCAGGGACAGGGTCTGAAAAACTGTTTTTT
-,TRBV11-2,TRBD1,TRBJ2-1,CASSSGQSYNEQFF,TGTGCCAGCAGCTCGGGACAGTCCTACAATGAGCAGTTCTTC
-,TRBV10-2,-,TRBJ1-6,CASRGHRNSPLHF,TGCGCCAGCCGGGGACACCGTAATTCACCCCTCCACTTT
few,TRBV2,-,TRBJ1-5,CATRTQSNQPQHF,TGTGCCACCCGTACACAGAGCAATCAGCCCCAGCATTTT
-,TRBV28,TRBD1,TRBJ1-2,CASSWDRTPYTF,TGTGCCAGCAGCTGGGACAGAACCCCTTACACCTTC
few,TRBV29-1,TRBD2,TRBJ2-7,CSVEGLAGYSYEQYF,TGCAGCGTTGAAGGTCTAGCGGGTTACTCCTACGAGCAGTACTTC
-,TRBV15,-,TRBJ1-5,CATSLRNQPQHF,TGTGCCACCAGTCTACGCAATCAGCCCCAGCATTTT
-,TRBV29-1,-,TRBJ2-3,CSVEGAPSTDTQYF,TGCAGCGTGGAGGGGGCCCCTAGCACAGATACGCAGTATTTT